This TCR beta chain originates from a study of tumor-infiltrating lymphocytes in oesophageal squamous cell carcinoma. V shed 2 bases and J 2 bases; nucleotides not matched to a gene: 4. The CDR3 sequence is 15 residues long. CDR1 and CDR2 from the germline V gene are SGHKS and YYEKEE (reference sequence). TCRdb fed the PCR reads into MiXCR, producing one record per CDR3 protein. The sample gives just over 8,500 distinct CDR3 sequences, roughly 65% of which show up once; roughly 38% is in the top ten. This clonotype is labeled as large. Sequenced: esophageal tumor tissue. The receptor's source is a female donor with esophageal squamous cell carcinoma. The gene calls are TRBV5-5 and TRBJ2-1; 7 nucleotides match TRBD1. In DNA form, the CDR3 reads TGTGCCAGCAGCTTAGGGCAGGGGGCCTACAATGAGCAGTTCTTC. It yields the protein CASSLGQGAYNEQFF.